A single sample gave rise to the 30 T cell receptor beta chains below, sequenced in a study of identifying expanded T cells in peripheral blood. Clones were read by immunoSEQ multiplex PCR, and TCRdb kept only the in-frame ones, dropping some. There are approximately 120,000 clones in the sample; 88% occur only once, and 7.5% to 10% lies in the top ten. Sequenced material: blood. The receptors originated from a person between 18 and 75 years old in good health.

This chain links TRBV10-3 with TRBJ2-7; TRBD2 is a possible D gene (7 bases). Trimming took off 0 bases at V and 4 bases at J, with 13 bases between the two ends. The V gene's germline CDR1 is ENHRY and CDR2 SYGVKD. The CDR3 is 15 amino acids. The CDR3, as DNA: TGTGCCATCAGTGAGTCAAGGGGGGGGCCGTACGAGCAGTACTTC. It specifies CAISESRGGPYEQYF.

This sequence joins TRBV11-2 and TRBJ2-1; 9 nucleotides agree with TRBD2. The V segment lost 5 bases and the J segment 6 bases; nucleotides outside the gene matches: 8. Germline V CDR1 and CDR2: SGHAT, FQNNGV. CDR3 length: 15 amino acids. Here the CDR3 reads CASSITSGPTNEQFF. Written as DNA, the CDR3 is TGTGCCAGCAGCATTACTAGCGGGCCTACCAATGAGCAGTTCTTC.

The CDR3 DNA follows: TGTGCCAGCAGTGCCGACCGTTACCAGAACACTGAAGCTTTCTTT. This encodes CASSADRYQNTEAFF. J is TRBJ1-1 and V is TRBV6-5; D is uncertain. CDR3 size: 15 residues. With 5 bases removed from V and 1 base from J, the gap between germline ends came to 14 bases. CDR1 and CDR2 (germline): MNHEY, SVGAGI.

The rearrangement joins TRBV28 to TRBJ1-2; possible D gene TRBD1, 6 bases. The CDR3 loop spans 15 amino acids. The germline V gene encodes CDR1 MDHEN and CDR2 SYDVKM. V was clipped by 3 bases and J by 6 bases, with 17 bases between them. CDR3: CASSLVKSRGDGYTF. As DNA, the CDR3 is TGTGCCAGCAGTTTGGTGAAGAGCAGGGGCGATGGCTACACCTTC.

The chain uses TRBV18 and TRBJ1-2, with a possible D match to TRBD1 (5 bases). The CDR3 is made up of 13 amino acids. V gave up 6 bases and J gave up 2 bases, with 10 bases separating them. The germline gives CDR1 KGHSH, CDR2 LQKENI. CDR3 sequence (DNA): TGTGCCAGCTCTCCGCAGGGCAACTATGGCTACACCTTC. It is translated as CASSPQGNYGYTF.

Details on this clone: A much larger clone is a single base away; this may be a read error. Other DNA sequences of this sample code for an identical CDR3. The chain has TRBV5-1 and TRBJ2-3, with D unclear. The CDR3 spans 11 residues. The germline V gene encodes CDR1 SGHRS and CDR2 YFSETQ. V lost 0 bases and J lost 4, with 0 bases in between. The CDR3 region has the DNA TGCGCCAGCAGCTTGGCAGATACGCAGTATTTT. Protein: CASSLADTQYF.

This clone appeared once. A clone one base away is much larger, so this may be a read error. The same CDR3 also results from other DNA sequences found in this sample. The chain has TRBV7-2 and TRBJ1-1; D gene ambiguous. The CDR3 is 13 amino acids. The germline V gene encodes CDR1 SGHTA and CDR2 FQGNSA. Trimming left V 2 bases short and J 1 base short, with 5 bases between. In DNA form, the CDR3 reads TGTGCCAGCAGCTTACTGGGGAACACTGAAGCTTTCTTT. Its protein is CASSLLGNTEAFF.

The CDR3 region is CASRPEGNRNEKLFF. The CDR3, as DNA: TGTGCCAGTAGACCTGAGGGGAACCGGAATGAAAAACTGTTTTTT. The chain links TRBV19 to TRBJ1-4; D might be TRBD1 (5 bases). Trimming left V 6 bases short and J 5 bases short, with 16 bases between. CDR3 length: 15 residues. CDR1 is LNHDA and CDR2 is SQIVND in the germline V gene (reference sequence).

On this clone itself: The same CDR3 arises from other DNA sequences in this sample as well. The chain joins TRBV28 to TRBJ1-5; D uncertain. Trimming cost V 5 bases and J 5 bases, with 7 bases left between them. CDR3 length: 12 amino acids. Looked up from germline, CDR1 is MDHEN and CDR2 is SYDVKM. Here the CDR3 DNA reads TGTGCCAGCAGTCTAGAAGATCAGCCCCAGCATTTT. This translates into CASSLEDQPQHF. The entire variable domain, with the rest obtained from reference TRBV28 and TRBJ1-5, is as follows: DVKVTQSSRYLVKRTGEKVFLECVQDMDHENMFWYRQDPGLGLRLIYFSYDVKMKEKGDIPEGYSVSREKKERFSLILESASTNQTSMYLCASSLEDQPQHFGDGTRLSIL.

The chain recombines TRBV5-4 with TRBJ1-6; 8 bases fit TRBD1. CDR3 length equals 14 residues. Germline lookup yields CDR1 SGHNT and CDR2 YYREEE (reference sequence). With 4 bases clipped from V and 11 bases from J, the junction kept 8 bases outside the gene matches. CDR3 bases: TGTGCCAGCAGCCCTAGACAGGGGATGCCACCCCTCCACTTT. It codes for CASSPRQGMPPLHF. The variable domain in full, completed from reference TRBV5-4 and TRBJ1-6, reads ETGVTQSPTHLIKTRGQQVTLRCSSQSGHNTVSWYQQALGQGPQFIFQYYREEENGRGNFPPRFSGLQFPNYSSELNVNALELDDSALYLCASSPRQGMPPLHFGNGTRLTVT.

This sequence joins TRBV5-4 and TRBJ2-1, with TRBD1 matching over 7 bases. The CDR3 has 13 residues. Germline-derived CDR1 and CDR2 are SGHNT and YYREEE (reference sequence). J lost 15 bases, V lost 4 bases, and 13 bases had no gene match. CDR3 nucleotides: TGTGCCAGCAGCGGAGACAGGGTTTTATTTCCGTTCTTC. Its protein product is CASSGDRVLFPFF.

V usage is TRBV13 and J usage is TRBJ2-6, with D maybe TRBD1 (6 bases). The V and J ends lost 7 bases and 0 bases respectively, with 25 bases between them. Germline CDR1 and CDR2: PRHDT and FYEKMQ (reference sequence). The CDR3 runs 20 residues. In DNA form, the CDR3 reads TGTGCCAGCACCGGAAACCGGGACAAGGTCCTCTTCTCTGGGGCCAACGTCCTGACTTTC. The encoded protein is CASTGNRDKVLFSGANVLTF.

V is TRBV5-8 and J is TRBJ2-7, with 14 positions matching TRBD2. Germline V CDR1 and CDR2: SGHTS, YDEGEE. Unmatched junction bases numbered 6, after V lost 4 bases and J lost 3 bases. This CDR3 comprises 16 residues. The CDR3 nucleotides are TGTGCCAGCAGCCAAGGAGGGACTAGCGGGGGCTACGAGCAGTACTTC. Translation gives CASSQGGTSGGYEQYF. The whole variable domain, remainder taken from reference TRBV5-8 and TRBJ2-7, is EAGVTQSPTHLIKTRGQQATLRCSPISGHTSVYWYQQALGLGLQFLLWYDEGEERNRGNFPPRFSGRQFPNYSSELNVNALELEDSALYLCASSQGGTSGGYEQYFGPGTRLTVT.

This chain connects TRBV5-1 to TRBJ2-2, with 7 bases that match TRBD2. The V segment lost 0 bases and the J segment 4 bases; nucleotides outside the gene matches: 6. The CDR3 is 16 amino acids. Germline V gives CDR1 SGHRS, CDR2 YFSETQ. The CDR3 here is CASSLGFERGTGELFF. The CDR3 nucleotides are TGCGCCAGCAGCTTGGGGTTCGAGCGGGGCACCGGGGAGCTGTTTTTT.

The rearrangement uses TRBV19 and TRBJ2-5; maybe TRBD1 (5 bases). Germline V gives CDR1 LNHDA, CDR2 SQIVND (reference sequence). V was cut by 6 bases and J by 5 bases, with 13 bases left in between. The CDR3 runs to 13 residues. The CDR3 reads CASSPRQSETQYF. For the CDR3, the DNA is TGTGCCAGTAGCCCGAGACAGTCCGAGACCCAGTACTTC.

The V call is TRBV5-1, the J call TRBJ2-2; 11 nucleotides line up with TRBD1. Trimming at V came to 1 base and at J to 5 bases, leaving 4 bases not matched to a gene. Per the germline V gene, CDR1 is SGHRS and CDR2 is YFSETQ. The length of the CDR3 is 16 residues. CDR3 sequence reads: CASSLLGTGGTGELFF. CDR3 coding DNA: TGCGCCAGCAGCTTGCTCGGGACAGGGGGGACCGGGGAGCTGTTTTTT. The full variable domain, with the rest looked up from reference TRBV5-1 and TRBJ2-2, is KAGVTQTPRYLIKTRGQQVTLSCSPISGHRSVSWYQQTPGQGLQFLFEYFSETQRNKGNFPGRFSGRQFSNSRSEMNVSTLELGDSALYLCASSLLGTGGTGELFFGEGSRLTVL.

The chain combines TRBV5-1 with TRBJ2-7; 8 positions agree with TRBD1. After removal of 4 bases from V and 3 bases from J, the junction contained 3 bases not matched to a gene. CDR3 length: 13 amino acids. From germline, CDR1 is SGHRS and CDR2 YFSETQ. The CDR3: CASSGDRYYEQYF. Here the CDR3 DNA reads TGCGCCAGCAGCGGGGACAGGTACTACGAGCAGTACTTC.

This chain uses TRBV28 with TRBJ2-7; tentatively, D is TRBD2 (6 bases). V was shortened by 2 bases and J by 0 bases, with 8 bases between the two germline ends. This CDR3 comprises 14 residues. CDR1 is MDHEN, CDR2 SYDVKM, per germline. CDR3 in DNA: TGTGCCAGCAGTTTAGTCGGGAGCTCCTACGAGCAGTACTTC. Protein: CASSLVGSSYEQYF.

The CDR3 nucleotides read TGCACAAGCTTAGAGGGGGAGACCCAGTACTTC. It yields the protein CTSLEGETQYF. The chain carries TRBV29-1 and TRBJ2-5; D tentatively fits TRBD1 or TRBD2 (5 bases each). The V gene's germline CDR1 is SQVTM and CDR2 ANQGSEA. This CDR3 has 11 amino acids.

The chain links TRBV5-1 to TRBJ2-2, with 11 bases identical to TRBD2. Germline assignment: CDR1 SGHRS and CDR2 YFSETQ. J gave up 1 base and V 6 bases, and 14 bases lay outside the gene matches. This CDR3 comprises 19 residues. CDR3 in amino acids: CASTRTSGSSWVNTGELFF. The CDR3 bases are TGCGCCAGCACGCGCACTAGCGGGAGTTCTTGGGTGAACACCGGGGAGCTGTTTTTT.

The chain couples TRBV25-1 to TRBJ1-6; 7 bases are shared with TRBD1. Per the germline V gene, CDR1 is MGHDK and CDR2 is SYGVNS. The ends lost 1 base at V and 12 bases at J; junction bases unmatched: 15. The CDR3 has 17 amino acids. DNA of the CDR3: TGTGCCAGCAGTGAATTTGAGGACAGGTCCGATTATGAACCCCTCCACTTT. This sequence encodes CASSEFEDRSDYEPLHF.

This clone turned up a few times. This sequence joins TRBV28 and TRBJ2-3; the D gene is possibly TRBD2 (5 bases). The germline V gene encodes CDR1 MDHEN and CDR2 SYDVKM. The V and J ends lost 5 bases and 1 base respectively, with 13 bases between them. This CDR3 spans 15 amino acids. The DNA of the CDR3 is TGTGCCAGCAGTCTCCCGTTGCGGGGCACAGATACGCAGTATTTT. Amino acids: CASSLPLRGTDTQYF. Together with reference TRBV28 and TRBJ2-3, the CDR3 gives the full variable domain: DVKVTQSSRYLVKRTGEKVFLECVQDMDHENMFWYRQDPGLGLRLIYFSYDVKMKEKGDIPEGYSVSREKKERFSLILESASTNQTSMYLCASSLPLRGTDTQYFGPGTRLTVL.

This sequence joins TRBV29-1 and TRBJ2-1; perhaps TRBD1 as D (5 bases). V gave up 6 bases and J gave up 4 bases, with 13 bases separating them. This CDR3 is 13 amino acids long. From germline, CDR1 is SQVTM and CDR2 ANQGSEA. CDR3 sequence reads: CSVGPSGYNEQFF. CDR3 DNA: TGCAGCGTGGGCCCCTCAGGGTACAATGAGCAGTTCTTC.

The rearrangement links TRBV5-4 to TRBJ2-7; D assignment may be TRBD1 or TRBD2 (7 bases each). Trimming took 4 bases from V and 3 from J, leaving 14 bases between them. The V gene's germline CDR1 is SGHNT and CDR2 YYREEE (reference sequence). There are 14 residues in the CDR3. CDR3 nucleotide sequence: TGTGCCAGCAGCGGGGGGGGACAGCACTACGAGCAGTACTTC. Translation gives CASSGGGQHYEQYF.

This sequence joins TRBV19 and TRBJ1-2; D is undetermined. V lost 8 bases, J lost 6 bases, and 7 bases lay in between. Looked up from germline, CDR1 is LNHDA and CDR2 is SQIVND (reference sequence). CDR3 length equals 10 residues. The chain's CDR3 is CASGDDGYTF. The CDR3, as DNA: TGTGCCAGTGGGGATGATGGCTACACCTTC.

Only a few counts were recorded for this clone. This chain connects TRBV27 to TRBJ2-5; D gene ambiguous. The germline gives CDR1 MNHEY, CDR2 SMNVEV (reference sequence). This CDR3 region has 14 residues. Trimming removed 2 bases at V and 4 bases at J, with 11 bases between. The CDR3 sequence is CASSLNRFSETQYF. For the CDR3, the DNA is TGTGCCAGCAGTTTAAATAGGTTTTCAGAGACCCAGTACTTC.

This chain connects TRBV27 to TRBJ2-1; tentative D call: TRBD2 (5 bases). The CDR3 totals 17 residues. V lost 7 bases and J 0 bases, leaving 19 bases between the germline ends. Looked up from germline, CDR1 is MNHEY and CDR2 is SMNVEV (reference sequence). CDR3 bases: TGTGCCAGCACCAGATCCGGAGGAGGAGGCTCCTACAATGAGCAGTTCTTC. It codes for CASTRSGGGGSYNEQFF.

The V call is TRBV19, the J call TRBJ1-5, with 8 positions matching TRBD1. The length of the CDR3 is 15 residues. CDR1 is LNHDA, CDR2 SQIVND, per germline (reference sequence). After removal of 8 bases from V and 0 bases from J, the junction contained 6 bases not matched to a gene. In nucleotides, the CDR3 is TGTGCCAGTCATGACAGGGGACCTAGCAATCAGCCCCAGCATTTT. It translates to CASHDRGPSNQPQHF.

The CDR3 sequence: CASRGTGGLRGYTF. CDR3 in DNA: TGCGCCAGCAGGGGTACAGGAGGACTACGTGGCTACACCTTC. The chain uses TRBV5-1 and TRBJ1-2; D might be TRBD1 (5 bases). The CDR3 is made up of 14 amino acids. The V gene lost 5 bases and the J gene lost 7 bases, with 18 bases spanning the gap. Germline V CDR1 and CDR2: SGHRS, YFSETQ. The variable domain in full, with the rest retrieved from reference TRBV5-1 and TRBJ1-2, is KAGVTQTPRYLIKTRGQQVTLSCSPISGHRSVSWYQQTPGQGLQFLFEYFSETQRNKGNFPGRFSGRQFSNSRSEMNVSTLELGDSALYLCASRGTGGLRGYTFGSGTRLTVV.

The chain recombines TRBV7-8 with TRBJ2-5; 11 bases map to TRBD2. V lost 3 bases, J lost 5 bases, and 8 bases stayed unmatched. The CDR3 has 16 residues. Germline values: CDR1 SGHVS, CDR2 FQNEAQ. The CDR3 sequence: CASSLLAGGPQETQYF. As DNA, the CDR3 is TGTGCCAGCAGCTTGTTAGCGGGGGGGCCTCAGGAGACCCAGTACTTC. Full variable domain (missing parts from reference TRBV7-8 and TRBJ2-5): GAGVSQSPRYKVAKRGQDVALRCDPISGHVSLFWYQQALGQGPEFLTYFQNEAQLDKSGLPSDRFFAERPEGSVSTLKIQRTQQEDSAVYLCASSLLAGGPQETQYFGPGTRLLVL.